The 28 T cell receptor beta chains reported below all come from one sample, sequenced in a study of cytotoxic CD8 clonotypes in ibrutinib-treated CLL. The table came from immunoSEQ multiplex PCR; TCRdb's copy has only in-frame clones and leaves some out. The sample records approximately 100,000 clones, around 73% being singletons. The sample here was PBMCs, taken after 12 months of ibrutinib treatment. The source of these receptors is a human donor with chronic lymphocytic leukemia.

This chain links TRBV2 with TRBJ1-3; D is uncertain. V shed 2 bases and J shed 0 bases, with 20 bases lying between them. Germline loops: CDR1 SNHLY, CDR2 FYNNEI. This CDR3 has 19 residues. The CDR3 coding sequence is TGTGCCAGCAGTGAAAGGCCCTTAACCGGGTTCGCCTCTGGAAACACCATATATTTT. Protein: CASSERPLTGFASGNTIYF.

This clone was counted a few times. This rearrangement joins TRBV21-1 to TRBJ1-6. TRBV21-1 is annotated as a pseudogene. The CDR3 extends over 17 amino acids. CDR3 in amino acids: CASSKEKQTGRNSPLHF. CDR3 DNA sequence: TGTGCCAGCAGCAAAGAAAAGCAAACCGGGAGGAATTCACCCCTCCACTTT.

This chain connects TRBV30 to TRBJ1-1; D unresolved. Germline loops: CDR1 GTSNPN, CDR2 SVGIG (reference sequence). Trimming took off 4 bases at V and 0 bases at J, with 12 bases between the two ends. CDR3 length: 14 residues. DNA of the CDR3: TGTGCCTGGAATTCGGGAGGAGTGAACACTGAAGCTTTCTTT. Encoded protein: CAWNSGGVNTEAFF.

On this clone: This CDR3 is also generated by other DNA sequences in the sample. The chain is built from TRBV27 and TRBJ2-6, with D unresolved. Germline V gene sequence: CDR1 MNHEY, CDR2 SMNVEV (reference sequence). The CDR3 is 15 amino acids. V was cut by 5 bases and J by 0 bases, with 8 bases left in between. In nucleotides, the CDR3 is TGTGCCAGCAGTCTCGGCAACTCTGGGGCCAACGTCCTGACTTTC. Translation: CASSLGNSGANVLTF.

This chain connects TRBV6-6 to TRBJ1-2; 9 bases agree with TRBD1. V was clipped by 5 bases and J by 5 bases; unmatched bases: 6. This CDR3 comprises 14 residues. Germline loops: CDR1 MNHNY, CDR2 SVGAGI (reference sequence). The CDR3 sequence is CASSTGTGSYGYTF. In DNA, the CDR3 is TGTGCCAGCAGTACCGGGACAGGGTCATATGGCTACACCTTC.

In this sample, this clone turned up once. This chain uses TRBV30 with TRBJ2-5; a weak D match, TRBD2 (5 bases). Per germline, CDR1 GTSNPN and CDR2 SVGIG (reference sequence). CDR3 length: 13 amino acids. V lost 2 bases and J 9 bases, leaving 16 bases between the germline ends. CDR3 residues: CAWSPSTGAAQYF. The CDR3 nucleotides read TGTGCCTGGAGTCCCTCGACCGGAGCGGCCCAGTACTTC.

The table lists this clone with a count of one. This chain connects TRBV19 to TRBJ1-2; D not resolved. Deletions cut 7 bases from V and 3 bases from J, with 21 bases between. Germline-derived CDR1 and CDR2 are LNHDA and SQIVND (reference sequence). The CDR3 spans 16 residues. The CDR3 DNA reads TGTGCCAGTACTCTGAAGTTTTTGGACGCAGACTATGGCTACACCTTC. This codes for CASTLKFLDADYGYTF. Filled out from reference TRBV19 and TRBJ1-2, the complete variable domain reads DGGITQSPKYLFRKEGQNVTLSCEQNLNHDAMYWYRQDPGQGLRLIYYSQIVNDFQKGDIAEGYSVSREKKESFPLTVTSAQKNPTAFYLCASTLKFLDADYGYTFGSGTRLTVV.

The chain recombines TRBV4-1 with TRBJ2-3; the D is unclear. The CDR3 loop spans 13 amino acids. Trimming pared 0 bases from V and 7 bases from J, leaving 8 bases between. Germline-derived CDR1 and CDR2 are MGHRA and YSYEKL. The CDR3 region is CASSQDTRNTQYF. The CDR3 bases are TGCGCCAGCAGCCAAGATACGCGGAATACGCAGTATTTT.

Only a few counts were recorded for this clone. The V call is TRBV28, the J call TRBJ2-1, with D tentatively TRBD2 (5 bases). The germline V and J ends were trimmed by 3 bases and 10 bases, with 19 bases remaining between them. There are 15 residues in the CDR3. The germline V gene has CDR1 MDHEN and CDR2 SYDVKM. The CDR3 DNA reads as TGTGCCAGCAGTTTGGCTTCCTCGGGGTCTAAGGAGCAGTTCTTC. It codes for CASSLASSGSKEQFF. The whole variable domain, remainder taken from reference TRBV28 and TRBJ2-1, is DVKVTQSSRYLVKRTGEKVFLECVQDMDHENMFWYRQDPGLGLRLIYFSYDVKMKEKGDIPEGYSVSREKKERFSLILESASTNQTSMYLCASSLASSGSKEQFFGPGTRLTVL.

The rearrangement joins TRBV5-6 to TRBJ1-1, with a weak D call TRBD1 (5 bases). V was clipped by 2 bases and J by 6 bases, with 11 bases between them. From germline, CDR1 is SGHDT and CDR2 YYEEEE. The CDR3 is made up of 13 amino acids. The chain's CDR3 is CASSFGQGSEAFF. The DNA of the CDR3 is TGTGCCAGCAGCTTCGGTCAGGGTTCTGAAGCTTTCTTT.

V usage is TRBV5-1 and J usage is TRBJ1-3; 8 bases match TRBD1. Germline-derived CDR1 and CDR2 are SGHRS and YFSETQ. Losses at the gene ends were 3 bases for V and 6 bases for J; bases not matched to a gene: 11. This CDR3 is built from 16 residues. The CDR3 nucleotides read TGCGCCAGCAGCTCGGGACAGGTTGATCTCCCAAACACCATATATTTT. Protein: CASSSGQVDLPNTIYF.

The rearrangement joins TRBV10-2 to TRBJ2-7; the D is unclear. The CDR3 length is 15 residues. V shed 5 bases and J shed 3 bases, with 17 bases lying between them. Per germline, CDR1 WSHSY and CDR2 SAAADI. CDR3 region: CASSPRVTGLYEQYF. CDR3 sequence (DNA): TGCGCCAGCAGTCCCCGGGTTACCGGCCTCTACGAGCAGTACTTC.

The chain has TRBV4-1 and TRBJ2-5, with TRBD2 matching 10 bases. The CDR3 length is 16 residues. CDR1 is MGHRA and CDR2 is YSYEKL in the germline V gene. With V trimmed by 0 bases and J by 3 bases, 4 bases remained unmatched. The CDR3 region is CASSQDPGLAEETQYF. The CDR3 DNA sequence: TGCGCCAGCAGCCAAGACCCCGGACTAGCGGAAGAGACCCAGTACTTC.

The rearrangement uses TRBV4-1 and TRBJ2-1; TRBD1 is a possible D gene (6 bases). The germline V gene has CDR1 MGHRA and CDR2 YSYEKL. The CDR3 has 16 residues. V was cut by 4 bases and J by 8 bases, with 21 bases left in between. CDR3 loop: CASSLGLQGPVDEQFF. In DNA form, the CDR3 reads TGCGCCAGCAGCCTAGGCCTACAGGGACCTGTCGATGAGCAGTTCTTC.

The genes are TRBV6-6 and TRBJ1-6; perhaps TRBD1 as D (6 bases). The germline gives CDR1 MNHNY, CDR2 SVGAGI (reference sequence). Trimming shortened V by 7 bases and J by 8 bases, and 15 bases separated the two germline ends. The CDR3 consists of 14 residues. DNA for the CDR3: TGTGCCAGCATGACATGGGGGCGCGATTCACCCCTCCACTTT. This sequence encodes CASMTWGRDSPLHF.

V gene TRBV19 combines with J gene TRBJ2-7; D may be TRBD1 (6 bases). The CDR3 is made up of 14 amino acids. The germline gives CDR1 LNHDA, CDR2 SQIVND (reference sequence). Trimming removed 6 bases at V and 6 bases at J, with 18 bases between. CDR3 nucleotides: TGTGCCAGTAGGAACCTAGACAGGCCCTCCGAGCAGTACTTC. Translated: CASRNLDRPSEQYF. The whole variable domain, remainder taken from reference TRBV19 and TRBJ2-7, is DGGITQSPKYLFRKEGQNVTLSCEQNLNHDAMYWYRQDPGQGLRLIYYSQIVNDFQKGDIAEGYSVSREKKESFPLTVTSAQKNPTAFYLCASRNLDRPSEQYFGPGTRLTVT.

The chain employs TRBV6-6 and TRBJ1-4; D ambiguous. Trimming pared 7 bases from V and 4 bases from J, leaving 10 bases between. Germline values: CDR1 MNHNY, CDR2 SVGAGI (reference sequence). The CDR3 length is 13 residues. This CDR3 reads CASNRAHNEKLFF. DNA of the CDR3: TGTGCCAGCAATCGGGCGCATAATGAAAAACTGTTTTTT.

J is TRBJ1-2 and V is TRBV7-3; tentatively, D is TRBD1 (5 bases). Germline V gene data show CDR1 as SGHTA and CDR2 as FQGTGA. Trimming left V 7 bases short and J 0 bases short, with 9 bases between. The CDR3 is 13 residues long. The CDR3 nucleotides read TGTGCCAGCATGGGGCAGACTAACTATGGCTACACCTTC. Translated: CASMGQTNYGYTF.

The V and J genes are TRBV25-1 and TRBJ2-3, with TRBD2 matching over 8 bases. V dropped 4 bases and J dropped 8; count of bases not matched to a gene: 8. CDR1 MGHDK and CDR2 SYGVNS come from the germline V gene. CDR3 length: 14 amino acids. CDR3 bases: TGTGCCAGCAGTGCTCCGGGACTAGGACGTACGCAGTATTTT. It is translated as CASSAPGLGRTQYF.

CDR3 protein: CASSPETSGWRTGELFF. The DNA of the CDR3 is TGTGCCAGCAGCCCAGAGACTAGCGGGTGGCGTACCGGGGAGCTGTTTTTT. This rearrangement joins TRBV7-2 to TRBJ2-2; 10 bases align to TRBD2. The V segment lost 5 bases and the J segment 5 bases; nucleotides outside the gene matches: 11. The CDR3 sequence is 17 residues long. CDR1 is SGHTA, CDR2 FQGNSA, per germline.

This clone was counted between two and nine times. The V gene is TRBV7-9, the J gene TRBJ2-2; no clear D gene. Trimming took 5 bases from V and 6 from J, leaving 10 bases between them. CDR3 size: 13 residues. Germline assignment: CDR1 SEHNR and CDR2 FQNEAQ (reference sequence). CDR3 protein: CASSPQASGELFF. In DNA form, the CDR3 reads TGTGCCAGCAGCCCTCAGGCGTCCGGGGAGCTGTTTTTT.

This clone has a handful of counts. The chain has TRBV29-1 and TRBJ1-3; D gene uncertain. Germline V gene lookup returns CDR1 SQVTM and CDR2 ANQGSEA. The V end was cut by 3 bases, the J end by 7 bases, with 10 bases between. This CDR3 comprises 12 residues. CDR3 nucleotide sequence: TGCAGCGTTGACTCGGGGTTGAACACCATATATTTT. It yields the protein CSVDSGLNTIYF.

The rearrangement uses TRBV30 and TRBJ1-6; 9 positions agree with TRBD1. V dropped 5 bases and J dropped 7; count of bases not matched to a gene: 3. The V gene's germline CDR1 is GTSNPN and CDR2 SVGIG (reference sequence). This CDR3 comprises 13 residues. The CDR3 loop reads CAWGDRANSPLHF. CDR3 DNA: TGTGCCTGGGGGGACAGGGCCAATTCACCCCTCCACTTT.

This chain uses TRBV28 with TRBJ1-1; D ambiguous. With 3 bases removed from V and 1 base from J, the gap between germline ends came to 9 bases. The CDR3 extends over 14 amino acids. CDR1 MDHEN and CDR2 SYDVKM come from the germline V gene. CDR3 loop: CASSFGLRNTEAFF. The CDR3 nucleotides read TGTGCCAGCAGTTTTGGACTACGGAACACTGAAGCTTTCTTT.

This chain uses TRBV7-3 with TRBJ2-1; D possibly corresponds to TRBD2 (5 bases). V dropped 0 bases and J dropped 0 bases, with 6 bases sitting between them. The germline CDR1 and CDR2 sequences are SGHTA and FQGTGA. This CDR3 region has 15 residues. The chain's CDR3 is CASSLTGSSYNEQFF. The CDR3, as DNA: TGTGCCAGCAGCTTAACAGGGAGCTCCTACAATGAGCAGTTCTTC.

This clone has a single count. The chain recombines TRBV4-2 with TRBJ1-4; D gene uncertain. CDR1 is LGHNA, CDR2 YNFKEQ, per germline. This CDR3 contains 14 residues. The ends were cut back, 1 base at V and 4 bases at J, with 7 bases in the middle. This chain's CDR3 is CASSQGQLNEKLFF. As DNA, the CDR3 is TGTGCCAGCAGCCAAGGGCAGCTTAATGAAAAACTGTTTTTT.

The V and J genes are TRBV5-1 and TRBJ2-7, with D perhaps TRBD1 (6 bases). CDR1 and CDR2 (germline): SGHRS, YFSETQ. The CDR3 consists of 13 residues. The V and J ends lost 4 bases and 0 bases respectively, with 8 bases between them. The chain's CDR3 is CASSRDISYEQYF. DNA of the CDR3: TGCGCCAGCAGCAGGGACATCTCCTACGAGCAGTACTTC.

The rearrangement links TRBV4-1 to TRBJ2-2; 7 bases fit TRBD2. Trimming removed 1 base from V and 3 bases from J; junction bases left unmatched: 2. The germline gives CDR1 MGHRA, CDR2 YSYEKL. This CDR3 has 15 residues. The CDR3: CASSQVAGDTGELFF. The CDR3 bases are TGCGCCAGCAGCCAAGTTGCGGGGGACACCGGGGAGCTGTTTTTT.